These 4 T cell receptor beta chains were sequenced from one sample in a study of tumor-infiltrating lymphocytes in oesophageal squamous cell carcinoma listed by TCRdb under 2016. Receptor libraries were prepared by PCR. The sequencer listed for this sample is Illumina HiSeq 2000. TCRdb passed the public sequencing reads through fastp at Q25 and MiXCR, retaining productive beta sequences. CDR3 protein duplicates are merged, each entry listing the most common genes and DNA. Within this sample are 9,900 or so distinct CDR3 sequences, with 45% to 65% of them counted one time only. The top ten clones comprise 39% of the sample. Material for sequencing was esophageal tumor tissue. These receptors were collected from a female donor with esophageal squamous cell carcinoma.

The rearrangement uses TRBV6-1 and TRBJ2-7, with 11 bases that match TRBD2. The end of the DNA is better explained by TRBJ2-1, so the J call may be wrong. This CDR3 has 20 residues. CDR1 and CDR2 from the germline V gene are MNHNS and SASEGT. CDR3 amino acids: CASSESVTSGIRSSYNEQFF. The CDR3 region has the DNA TGTGCCAGCAGTGAATCCGTGACTAGCGGGATCCGGAGCTCCTACAATGAGCAGTTCTTC.

In the case of this clonotype: A read error is possible here, since a much larger clone lies one base away. The CDR3 here is CASSLAPFNSPLHF. CDR3 DNA: TGCGCCAGCAGCTTGGCCCCGTTCAATTCACCCCTCCACTTT. This chain connects TRBV5-1 to TRBJ1-6; D unclear. The germline V and J ends were trimmed by 0 bases and 7 bases, with 8 bases remaining between them. The CDR3 runs to 14 residues. Per the germline V gene, CDR1 is SGHRS and CDR2 is YFSETQ.

The chain recombines TRBV5-8 with TRBJ2-5; TRBD2 matches 7 bases. J lost 2 bases, V lost 2 bases, and 9 bases had no gene match. Germline-derived CDR1 and CDR2 are SGHTS and YDEGEE. The CDR3 covers 16 residues. The CDR3 nucleotides are TGTGCCAGCAGCTTAGGGAGTAGCGGGTCTCAAGAGACCCAGTACTTC. Its translation is CASSLGSSGSQETQYF.

The rearrangement joins TRBV7-2 to TRBJ2-6, with TRBD2 matching 8 bases. This CDR3 spans 15 amino acids. The J segment lost 4 bases and the V segment lost 5 bases, leaving 4 bases of the junction unmatched. The germline V gene encodes CDR1 SGHTA and CDR2 FQGNSA. This CDR3 reads CASSATSAGANVLTF. In DNA form, the CDR3 reads TGTGCCAGCAGCGCGACTAGCGCCGGGGCCAACGTCCTGACTTTC. The full variable domain, rest sourced from reference TRBV7-2 and TRBJ2-6, is GAGVSQSPSNKVTEKGKDVELRCDPISGHTALYWYRQSLGQGLEFLIYFQGNSAPDKSGLPSDRFSAERTGGSVSTLTIQRTQQEDSAVYLCASSATSAGANVLTFGAGSRLTVL.